This TCR beta chain was sequenced during a study of shared clonotypes between healthy human individuals. Study summary: A couple of women and a few men aged 18 to 49 made up the donors. Study-level results: Clonotype sharing across donors was expected to vary with sequencing depth.

With regard to this clone: Its antigen remains unknown.

Sorted-subset replicate PCRs used 200 ng DNA, tens of thousands of T cell genomes. Sequenced by immunoSEQ multiplex PCR; TCRdb stores in-frame clones only, minus some. The sample shows roughly 1,100,000 clones, approximately 68% of them seen only once. In germline, CDR1 is KGHSH, CDR2 LQKENI. CDR3 length: 16 amino acids. The J segment lost 7 bases and the V segment lost 1 base, leaving 7 bases of the junction unmatched. The chain carries TRBV18 and TRBJ1-6; 7 bases align to TRBD1. The receptor was isolated from a man younger than 30 in good health. What was sequenced was memory CD4+ T cells sorted from blood. Specified subset: CD45RA-negative fraction. The CDR3 is CASSPRRPGQNSPLHF. The CDR3 nucleotides read TGTGCCAGCTCACCACGGAGACCGGGACAGAATTCACCCCTCCACTTT. The complete variable domain, with remaining parts taken from reference TRBV18 and TRBJ1-6, reads NAGVMQNPRHLVRRRGQEARLRCSPMKGHSHVYWYRQLPEEGLKFMVYLQKENIIDESGMPKERFSAEFPKEGPSILRIQQVVRGDSAAYFCASSPRRPGQNSPLHFGNGTRLTVT.